This T cell receptor beta chain emerged from a study of cytomegalovirus exposure and HLA in healthy donors. The sample holds a few counts of this clone. Germline CDR1 is SEHNR and CDR2 is FQNEAQ (reference sequence). This CDR3 is built from 12 residues. Trimming left V 4 bases short and J 14 bases short, with 14 bases between. The PCR contained 60 Vbeta and 13 Jbeta primers. Sequenced by immunoSEQ multiplex PCR; TCRdb stores in-frame clones only, minus some. The data show approximately 140,000 clones, with approximately 82% seen just once and under 2% held by the top ten. The chain employs TRBV7-9 and TRBJ1-4; D gene uncertain. The clonotype was recovered from a woman in her thirties or forties in good health and CMV-seronegative. The sample comprised PBMCs. This chain's CDR3 is CASSSTVQSLFF. CDR3 DNA sequence: TGTGCCAGCAGCTCAACAGTTCAGTCTCTGTTTTTT.